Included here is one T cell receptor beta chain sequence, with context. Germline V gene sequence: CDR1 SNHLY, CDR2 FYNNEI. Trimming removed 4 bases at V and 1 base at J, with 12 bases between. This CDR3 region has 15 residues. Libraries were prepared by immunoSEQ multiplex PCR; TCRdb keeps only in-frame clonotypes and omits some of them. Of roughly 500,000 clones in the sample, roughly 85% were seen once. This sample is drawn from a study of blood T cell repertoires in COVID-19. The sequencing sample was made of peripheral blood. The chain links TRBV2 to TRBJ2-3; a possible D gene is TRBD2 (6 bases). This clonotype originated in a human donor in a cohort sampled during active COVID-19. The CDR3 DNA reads TGTGCCAGCAGTGGAATCGGGGGACGCACAGATACGCAGTATTTT. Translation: CASSGIGGRTDTQYF.